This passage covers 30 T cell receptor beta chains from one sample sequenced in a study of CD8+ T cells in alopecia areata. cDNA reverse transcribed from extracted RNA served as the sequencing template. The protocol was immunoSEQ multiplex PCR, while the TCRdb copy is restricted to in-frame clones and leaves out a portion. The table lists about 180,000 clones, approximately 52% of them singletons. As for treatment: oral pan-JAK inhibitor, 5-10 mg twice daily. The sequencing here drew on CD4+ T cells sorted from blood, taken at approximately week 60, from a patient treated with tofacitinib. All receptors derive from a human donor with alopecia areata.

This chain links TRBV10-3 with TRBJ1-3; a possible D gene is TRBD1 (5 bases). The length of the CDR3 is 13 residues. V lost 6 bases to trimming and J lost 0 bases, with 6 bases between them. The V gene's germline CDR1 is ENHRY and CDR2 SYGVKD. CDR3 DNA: TGTGCCATCAGACAGGTCTCTGGAAACACCATATATTTT. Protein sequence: CAIRQVSGNTIYF.

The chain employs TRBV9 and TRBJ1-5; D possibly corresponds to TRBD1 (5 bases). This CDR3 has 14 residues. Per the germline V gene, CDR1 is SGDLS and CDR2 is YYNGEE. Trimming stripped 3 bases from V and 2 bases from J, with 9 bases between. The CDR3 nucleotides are TGTGCCAGCAGCGAGCAGGGAGGCAATCAGCCCCAGCATTTT. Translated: CASSEQGGNQPQHF.

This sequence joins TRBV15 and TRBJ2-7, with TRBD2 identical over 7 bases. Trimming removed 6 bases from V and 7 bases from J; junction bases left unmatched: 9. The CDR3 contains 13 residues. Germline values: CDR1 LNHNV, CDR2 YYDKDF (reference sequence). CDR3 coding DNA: TGTGCCACCAGAGGAACAGGAGCGGGGGAGCAGTACTTC. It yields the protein CATRGTGAGEQYF.

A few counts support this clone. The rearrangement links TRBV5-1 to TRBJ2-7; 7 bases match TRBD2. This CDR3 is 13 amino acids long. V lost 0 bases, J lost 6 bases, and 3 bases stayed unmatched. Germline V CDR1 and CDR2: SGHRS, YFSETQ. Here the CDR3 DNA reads TGCGCCAGCAGCTTGGGCGGGGGTATCGAGCAGTACTTC. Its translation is CASSLGGGIEQYF.

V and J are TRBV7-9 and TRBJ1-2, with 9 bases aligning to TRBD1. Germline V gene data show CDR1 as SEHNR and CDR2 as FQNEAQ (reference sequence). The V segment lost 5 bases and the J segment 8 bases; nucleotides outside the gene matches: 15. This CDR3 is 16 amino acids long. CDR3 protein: CASSPSGTGRLGGYTF. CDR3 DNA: TGTGCCAGCAGCCCTTCCGGGACAGGGCGTTTAGGGGGCTACACCTTC. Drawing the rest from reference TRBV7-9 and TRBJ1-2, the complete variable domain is DTGVSQNPRHKITKRGQNVTFRCDPISEHNRLYWYRQTLGQGPEFLTYFQNEAQLEKSRLLSDRFSAERPKGSFSTLEIQRTEQGDSAMYLCASSPSGTGRLGGYTFGSGTRLTVV.

CDR3 coding DNA: TGTGCCAGTAGTACCCCGGACAGGACACGGAAAGGGGGCTACACCTTC. Protein sequence: CASSTPDRTRKGGYTF. The chain recombines TRBV19 with TRBJ1-2; 7 bases match TRBD1. CDR3 size: 16 residues. Germline V CDR1 and CDR2: LNHDA, SQIVND (reference sequence). V gave up 4 bases and J gave up 8 bases; unmatched junction bases: 16. The whole variable domain, filled in from reference TRBV19 and TRBJ1-2, reads DGGITQSPKYLFRKEGQNVTLSCEQNLNHDAMYWYRQDPGQGLRLIYYSQIVNDFQKGDIAEGYSVSREKKESFPLTVTSAQKNPTAFYLCASSTPDRTRKGGYTFGSGTRLTVV.

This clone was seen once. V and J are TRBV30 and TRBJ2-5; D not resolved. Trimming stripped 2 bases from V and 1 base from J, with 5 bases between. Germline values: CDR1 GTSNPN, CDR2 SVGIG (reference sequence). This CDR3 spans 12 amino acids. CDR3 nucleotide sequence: TGTGCCTGGAGTATAATCCAAGAGACCCAGTACTTC. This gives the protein CAWSIIQETQYF.

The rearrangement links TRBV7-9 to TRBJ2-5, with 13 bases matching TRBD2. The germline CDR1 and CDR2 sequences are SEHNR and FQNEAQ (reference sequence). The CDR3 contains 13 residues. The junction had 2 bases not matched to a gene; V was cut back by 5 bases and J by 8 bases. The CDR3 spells CASSRTSGGTQYF. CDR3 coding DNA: TGTGCCAGCAGCCGGACTAGCGGGGGAACCCAGTACTTC.

The CDR3 region has the DNA TGTGCCAGCAGCTATCAGGGTGGAGAGCAGTACTTC. It codes for CASSYQGGEQYF. The J gene is TRBJ2-7, the V gene TRBV5-6; possible D gene TRBD1, 5 bases. The CDR3 covers 12 residues. V lost 3 bases and J 7 bases, leaving 11 bases between the germline ends. Germline-derived CDR1 and CDR2 are SGHDT and YYEEEE.

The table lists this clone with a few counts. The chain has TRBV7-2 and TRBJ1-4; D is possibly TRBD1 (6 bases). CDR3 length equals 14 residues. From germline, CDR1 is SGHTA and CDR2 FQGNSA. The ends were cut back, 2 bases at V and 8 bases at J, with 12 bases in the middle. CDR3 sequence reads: CASSLQGKGEKLFF. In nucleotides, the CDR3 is TGTGCCAGCAGCTTACAGGGGAAGGGAGAAAAACTGTTTTTT.

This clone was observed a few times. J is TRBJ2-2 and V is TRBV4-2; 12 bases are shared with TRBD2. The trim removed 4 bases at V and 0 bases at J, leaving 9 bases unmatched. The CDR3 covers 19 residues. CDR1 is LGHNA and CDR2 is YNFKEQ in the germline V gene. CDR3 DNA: TGTGCCAGCAGCCGGCGGGCTAGCGGGGGGGCATCGAACACCGGGGAGCTGTTTTTT. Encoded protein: CASSRRASGGASNTGELFF.

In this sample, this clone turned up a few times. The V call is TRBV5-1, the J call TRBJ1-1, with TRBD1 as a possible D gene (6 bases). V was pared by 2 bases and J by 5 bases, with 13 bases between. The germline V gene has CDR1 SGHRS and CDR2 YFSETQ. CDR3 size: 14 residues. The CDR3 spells CASSFGGAATEAFF. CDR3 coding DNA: TGCGCCAGCAGCTTTGGGGGGGCCGCGACTGAAGCTTTCTTT.

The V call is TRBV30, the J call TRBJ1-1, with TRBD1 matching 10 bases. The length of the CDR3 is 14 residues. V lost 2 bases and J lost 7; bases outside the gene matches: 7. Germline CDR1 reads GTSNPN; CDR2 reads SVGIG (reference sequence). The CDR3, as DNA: TGTGCCTGGAGTCGGGACAGGGGCGGTGGTGAAGCTTTCTTT. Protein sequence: CAWSRDRGGGEAFF.

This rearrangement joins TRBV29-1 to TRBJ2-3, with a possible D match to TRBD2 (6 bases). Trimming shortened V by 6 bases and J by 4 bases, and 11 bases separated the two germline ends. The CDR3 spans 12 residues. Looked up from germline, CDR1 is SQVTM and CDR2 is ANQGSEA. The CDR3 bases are TGCAGCGTGGAGGGATTCGCAGATACGCAGTATTTT. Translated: CSVEGFADTQYF.

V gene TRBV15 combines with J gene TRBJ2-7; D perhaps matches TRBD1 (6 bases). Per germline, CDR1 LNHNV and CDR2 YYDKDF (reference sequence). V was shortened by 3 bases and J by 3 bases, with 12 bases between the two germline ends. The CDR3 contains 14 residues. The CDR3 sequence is CATSSGGQLYEQYF. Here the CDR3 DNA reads TGTGCCACCAGCAGTGGGGGCCAGCTCTACGAGCAGTACTTC.

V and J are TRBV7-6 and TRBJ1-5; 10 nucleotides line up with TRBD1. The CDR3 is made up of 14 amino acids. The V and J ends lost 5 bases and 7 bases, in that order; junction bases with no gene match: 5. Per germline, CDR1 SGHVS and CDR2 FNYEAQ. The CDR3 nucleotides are TGTGCCAGCAGCGGGACAGGGGATGGGCAGCCCCAGCATTTT. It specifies CASSGTGDGQPQHF.

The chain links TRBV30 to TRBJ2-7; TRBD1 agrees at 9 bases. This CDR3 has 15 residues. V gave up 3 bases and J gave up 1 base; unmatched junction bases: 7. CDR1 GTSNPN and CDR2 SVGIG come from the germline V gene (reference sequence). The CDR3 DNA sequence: TGTGCCTGGAGCTCGGGACAGGGTAATTCCTACGAGCAGTACTTC. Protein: CAWSSGQGNSYEQYF.

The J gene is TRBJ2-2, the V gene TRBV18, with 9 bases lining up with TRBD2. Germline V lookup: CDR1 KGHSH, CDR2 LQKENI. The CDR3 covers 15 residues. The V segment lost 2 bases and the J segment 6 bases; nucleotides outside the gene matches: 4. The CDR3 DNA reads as TGTGCCAGCTCACCAGGCAGCGGGAGGCCCGGGGAGCTGTTTTTT. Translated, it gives CASSPGSGRPGELFF.

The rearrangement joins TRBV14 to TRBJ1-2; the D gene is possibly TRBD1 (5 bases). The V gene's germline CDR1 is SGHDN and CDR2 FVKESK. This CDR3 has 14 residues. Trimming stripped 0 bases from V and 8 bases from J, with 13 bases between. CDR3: CASSQDYGARGYTF. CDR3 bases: TGTGCCAGCAGCCAAGATTACGGGGCGAGGGGCTACACCTTC.

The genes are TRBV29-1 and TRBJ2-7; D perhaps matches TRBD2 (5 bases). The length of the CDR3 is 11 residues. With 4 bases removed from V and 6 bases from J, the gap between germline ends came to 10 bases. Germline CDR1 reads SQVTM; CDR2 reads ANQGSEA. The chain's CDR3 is CSVGGRPEQYF. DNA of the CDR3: TGCAGCGTTGGAGGGAGACCCGAGCAGTACTTC.

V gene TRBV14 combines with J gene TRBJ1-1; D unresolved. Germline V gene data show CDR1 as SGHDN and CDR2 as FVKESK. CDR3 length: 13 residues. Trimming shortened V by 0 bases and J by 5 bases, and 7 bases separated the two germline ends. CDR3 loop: CASSQDRWTEAFF. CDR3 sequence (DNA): TGTGCCAGCAGCCAAGATAGGTGGACTGAAGCTTTCTTT.

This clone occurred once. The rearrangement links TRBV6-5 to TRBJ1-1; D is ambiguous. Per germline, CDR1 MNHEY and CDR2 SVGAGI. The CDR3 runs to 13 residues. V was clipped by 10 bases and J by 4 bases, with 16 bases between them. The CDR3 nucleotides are TGTGCCACGTGGGGTAATCGGGGCACTGAAGCTTTCTTT. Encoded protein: CATWGNRGTEAFF.

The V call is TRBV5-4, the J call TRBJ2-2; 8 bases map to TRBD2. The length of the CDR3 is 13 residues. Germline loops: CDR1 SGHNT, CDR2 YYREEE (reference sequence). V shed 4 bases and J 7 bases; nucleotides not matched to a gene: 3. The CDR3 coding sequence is TGTGCCAGCAGCCTACTAGCGGACGGGGAGCTGTTTTTT. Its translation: CASSLLADGELFF.

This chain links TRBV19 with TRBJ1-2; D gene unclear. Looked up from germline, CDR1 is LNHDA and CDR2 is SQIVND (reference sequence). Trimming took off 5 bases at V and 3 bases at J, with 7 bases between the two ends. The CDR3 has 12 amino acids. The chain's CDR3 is CASSPQDYGYTF. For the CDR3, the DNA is TGTGCCAGTAGTCCCCAGGACTATGGCTACACCTTC.

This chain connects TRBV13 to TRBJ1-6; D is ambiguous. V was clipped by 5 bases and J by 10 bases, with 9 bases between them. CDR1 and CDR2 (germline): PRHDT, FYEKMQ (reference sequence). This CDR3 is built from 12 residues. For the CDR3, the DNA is TGTGCCAGCAGCATACAATTATCACCCCTCCACTTT. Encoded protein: CASSIQLSPLHF.

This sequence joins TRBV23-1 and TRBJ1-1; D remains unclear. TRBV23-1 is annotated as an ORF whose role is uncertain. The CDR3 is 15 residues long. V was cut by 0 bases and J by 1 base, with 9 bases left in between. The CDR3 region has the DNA TGCGCCAGCAGTCAATCGGGAGGGAGGAACACTGAAGCTTTCTTT. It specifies CASSQSGGRNTEAFF.

The CDR3 sequence is CSVMGRGYTEAFF. For the CDR3, the DNA is TGCAGCGTTATGGGCAGGGGGTACACTGAAGCTTTCTTT. The V and J genes are TRBV29-1 and TRBJ1-1; 7 bases are a match to TRBD1. Germline trimming cut 5 bases from V and 3 bases from J; bases unmatched to any gene: 6. Germline CDR1 SQVTM, CDR2 ANQGSEA. This CDR3 is built from 13 residues.

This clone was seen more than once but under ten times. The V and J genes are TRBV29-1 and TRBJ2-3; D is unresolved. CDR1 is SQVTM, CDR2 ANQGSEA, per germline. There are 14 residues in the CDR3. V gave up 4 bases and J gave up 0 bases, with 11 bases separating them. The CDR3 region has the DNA TGCAGCGTTGCGAGGCGTACTAGCACAGATACGCAGTATTTT. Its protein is CSVARRTSTDTQYF.

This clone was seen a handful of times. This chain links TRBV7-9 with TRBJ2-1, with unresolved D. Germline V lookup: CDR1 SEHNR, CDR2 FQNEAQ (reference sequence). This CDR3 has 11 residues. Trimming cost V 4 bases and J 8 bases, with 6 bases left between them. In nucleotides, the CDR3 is TGTGCCAGCAGCTCCCTCCATGAGCAGTTCTTC. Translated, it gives CASSSLHEQFF.

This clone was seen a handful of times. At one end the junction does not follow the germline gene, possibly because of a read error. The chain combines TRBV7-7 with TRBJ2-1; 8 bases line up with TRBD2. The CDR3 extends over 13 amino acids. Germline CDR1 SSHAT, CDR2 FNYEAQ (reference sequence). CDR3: CASSPGGGNEQFF. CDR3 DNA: TGTGCTAGCAGCCCGGGGGGGGGCAATGAGCAGTTCTTC.